This T cell receptor beta chain was found in a study of molecular identifiers for immune sequencing clone quantification. Overall study results and limits: Same-barcode identical TCR molecules could make highly expanded clones look smaller than they are. Among effectors, clones above 20 RNA copies held over 98% of molecules; among naive cells, under 1%.

Looked up from germline, CDR1 is LGHNA and CDR2 is YSLEER. Trimming pared 0 bases from V and 4 bases from J, leaving 7 bases between. CDR3 length: 13 amino acids. In TCRdb, the PCR reads were re-called with MiXCR into one record per CDR3 protein. Here the sample spans under 600,000 distinct CDR3 sequences, around 23% being singletons. This clonotype was detected many times. As yet, its antigen is unknown. The rearrangement links TRBV4-3 to TRBJ2-7; D call uncertain. This receptor was identified in a human donor in good health. Some libraries in this study had Jurkat cell RNA spiked in. The specimen was naive CD8+ T cells from blood, with Jurkat cell RNA spiked in. The subset: FACS-sorted CD8+CD4-CCR7+CD45RA+ naive T cells. The DNA for the CDR3 is TGCGCCAGCAGCCAAGATGGGAATTACGAGCAGTACTTC. This gives the protein CASSQDGNYEQYF.